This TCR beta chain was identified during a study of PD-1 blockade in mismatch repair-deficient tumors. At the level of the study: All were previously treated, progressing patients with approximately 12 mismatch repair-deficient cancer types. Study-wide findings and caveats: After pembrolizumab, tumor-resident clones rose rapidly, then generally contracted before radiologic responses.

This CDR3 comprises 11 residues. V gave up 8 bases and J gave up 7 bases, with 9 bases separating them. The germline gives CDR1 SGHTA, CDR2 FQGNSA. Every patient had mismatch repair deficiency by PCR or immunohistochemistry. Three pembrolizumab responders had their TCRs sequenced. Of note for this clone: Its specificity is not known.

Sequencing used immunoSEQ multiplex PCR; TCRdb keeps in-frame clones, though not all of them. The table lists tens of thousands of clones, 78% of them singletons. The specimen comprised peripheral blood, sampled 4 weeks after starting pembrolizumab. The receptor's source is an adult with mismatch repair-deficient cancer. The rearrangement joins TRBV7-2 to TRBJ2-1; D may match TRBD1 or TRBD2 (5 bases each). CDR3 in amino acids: CASSGANEQFF. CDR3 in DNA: TGTGCCAGCTCCGGGGCAAATGAGCAGTTCTTC. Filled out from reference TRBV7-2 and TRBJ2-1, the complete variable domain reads GAGVSQSPSNKVTEKGKDVELRCDPISGHTALYWYRQSLGQGLEFLIYFQGNSAPDKSGLPSDRFSAERTGGSVSTLTIQRTQQEDSAVYLCASSGANEQFFGPGTRLTVL.